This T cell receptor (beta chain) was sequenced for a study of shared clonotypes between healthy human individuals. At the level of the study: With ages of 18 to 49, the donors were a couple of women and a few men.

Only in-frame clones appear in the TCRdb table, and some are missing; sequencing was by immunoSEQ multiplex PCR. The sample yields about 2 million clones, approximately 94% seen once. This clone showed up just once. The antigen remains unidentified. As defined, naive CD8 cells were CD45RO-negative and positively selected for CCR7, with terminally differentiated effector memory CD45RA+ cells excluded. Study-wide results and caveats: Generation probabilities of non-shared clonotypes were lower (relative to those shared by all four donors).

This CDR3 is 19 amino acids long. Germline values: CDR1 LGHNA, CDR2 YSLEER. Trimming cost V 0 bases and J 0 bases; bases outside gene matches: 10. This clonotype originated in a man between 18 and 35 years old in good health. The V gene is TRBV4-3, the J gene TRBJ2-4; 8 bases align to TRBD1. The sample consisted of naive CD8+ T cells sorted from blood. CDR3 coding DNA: TGCGCCAGCAGCCAAGACCTCCTGACAGGGGTAATAGCCAAAAACATTCAGTACTTC. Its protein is CASSQDLLTGVIAKNIQYF.